These 5 T cell receptor beta chains were sequenced from one sample in a study of T cells in localized non-small cell lung cancer. The data were produced by immunoSEQ multiplex PCR, yet TCRdb's version contains in-frame clones alone and is incomplete. The table records around 130,000 clones, around 89% of them present only once. This specimen consisted of peripheral blood, obtained before any cancer treatment. Receptors originate from a female donor at least 60 years old with stage I lung adenocarcinoma.

The chain employs TRBV5-1 and TRBJ2-2; unclear D gene. This CDR3 has 16 residues. V shed 0 bases and J shed 3 bases, with 12 bases lying between them. The V gene's germline CDR1 is SGHRS and CDR2 YFSETQ. The DNA for the CDR3 is TGCGCCAGCAGCTTGGCCGTTGCCCCGGACACCGGGGAGCTGTTTTTT. Protein sequence: CASSLAVAPDTGELFF.

Note on this clone: Other DNA sequences from this sample encode an identical CDR3 as well. CDR3 DNA sequence: TGCAGCGTTGAAGTAAGCACAGATACGCAGTATTTT. This gives the protein CSVEVSTDTQYF. This sequence joins TRBV29-1 and TRBJ2-3, with unresolved D. The CDR3 consists of 12 residues. Germline V gives CDR1 SQVTM, CDR2 ANQGSEA. The V gene lost 1 base and the J gene lost 0 bases, with 2 bases spanning the gap.

This rearrangement joins TRBV27 to TRBJ1-5; D call uncertain. Trimming shortened V by 6 bases and J by 4 bases, and 7 bases separated the two germline ends. The germline V gene encodes CDR1 MNHEY and CDR2 SMNVEV (reference sequence). The CDR3 sequence is 12 residues long. The CDR3 DNA reads TGTGCCAGCAGGACCCAAAATCAGCCCCAGCATTTT. Protein sequence: CASRTQNQPQHF.

The gene calls are TRBV6-1 and TRBJ1-5; D is unclear. Looked up from germline, CDR1 is MNHNS and CDR2 is SASEGT. V was cut by 0 bases and J by 6 bases, with 12 bases left in between. The CDR3 length is 15 residues. CDR3: CASSEAPGSGQPQHF. For the CDR3, the DNA is TGTGCCAGCAGTGAAGCGCCCGGGAGTGGTCAGCCCCAGCATTTT.

The chain links TRBV7-9 to TRBJ1-3; D not certain. This CDR3 is built from 14 residues. Trimming cost V 4 bases and J 1 base, with 8 bases left between them. Germline-derived CDR1 and CDR2 are SEHNR and FQNEAQ (reference sequence). The CDR3 spells CASSYSASGNTIYF. DNA for the CDR3: TGTGCCAGCAGCTACTCGGCTTCTGGAAACACCATATATTTT.